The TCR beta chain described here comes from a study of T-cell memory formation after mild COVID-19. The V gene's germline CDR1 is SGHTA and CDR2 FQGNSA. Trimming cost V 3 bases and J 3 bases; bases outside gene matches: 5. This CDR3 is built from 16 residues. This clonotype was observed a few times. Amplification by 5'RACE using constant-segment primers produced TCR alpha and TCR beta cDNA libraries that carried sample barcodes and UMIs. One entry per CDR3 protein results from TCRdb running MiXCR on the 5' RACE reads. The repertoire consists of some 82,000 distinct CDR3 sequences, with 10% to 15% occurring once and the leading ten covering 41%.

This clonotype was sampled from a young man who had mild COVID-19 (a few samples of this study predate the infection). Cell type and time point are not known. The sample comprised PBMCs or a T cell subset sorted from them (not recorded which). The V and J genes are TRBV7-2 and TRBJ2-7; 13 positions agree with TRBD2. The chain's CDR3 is CASSFRLAGGLYEQYF. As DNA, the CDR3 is TGTGCCAGCAGCTTCCGACTAGCGGGGGGCCTCTACGAGCAGTACTTC.